A single TCR beta chain is shown here with its context. There is no known antigen for this receptor. No much larger clone is present one base from it, and per-base qualities are unavailable. The immunoSEQ hsTCRB v3.0 assay was used at survey level resolution to sequence the TRB variable region. The target sequencing depth for TRB was roughly 40,000-55,000 T-cell genomes per sample. An Illumina MiSeq with a v3 150-cycle kit was used to sequence the pooled TRB libraries. The study's processing was this. Analysis of repertoires was carried out in R inside a reproducible Nextflow workflow spanning QC, data transformation and analysis. LymphoSeq2, an R package for exploring AIRR-Seq data, was used to implement custom analyses. A few samples that yielded fewer than 5000 total TRB sequences were excluded, so that fewer than 200 HIV repertoires were analyzed. Among the 180 to 200 retained HIV repertoires, 55 to 60 were collected before ART initiation and 120 to 140 were collected after ART initiation. Each repertoire was downsampled to 5000 TRB nucleotide sequences, and summary statistics were averaged across 100 downsampling iterations. The analysis kept only TRB sequences whose CDR3 regions were at least seven amino acids long. Diversity was measured with a Shannon entropy-derived clonality score and the Gini coefficient. In the repertoire networks, any two of the top 5000 CDR3 amino acid sequences were connected whenever the two sequences differed by an edit distance of one. For TRB CDR3 amino acid sequences, GLIPH2 was used to predict antigen specificity groups and MHC restriction. To flag known CMV, EBV, HIV or tissue antigen associations, CDR3 amino acid sequences were matched against VDJdb and McPAS-TCR. Pre-ART, post-ART and control groups were compared with Wilcoxon signed-rank tests and Holm-Bonferroni correction. TCRdb took this table from immuneACCESS and kept in-frame rearrangements with V and J called. Such tables lack part of the clones; where checked against another copy, unresolved V genes explain under half of the gap, and the rest is unexplained. That table furnishes V, J and clone size, whereas the DNA furnished D and trimming. Counted in this sample were 15,000 to 20,000 clones; around 89% of them appeared once. Together, the top ten hold around 12% of the sample.

This entry comes from a study of long-term antiretroviral therapy in people with HIV (dated by TCRdb to between 2021 and 2024). General notes on the study: The earliest samples were collected roughly a decade before the 2015 WHO recommendation for immediate ART, at a time when ART was usually postponed until CD4 counts fell. This retrospective serial study examined whether starting ART and sustained HIV suppression were associated with changes in the composition and diversity of the TRB repertoire in peripheral blood. The cohort contributed over 150 cryopreserved PBMC samples from 30 adults with confirmed HIV infection, collected serially over a mean of roughly 6 years (range 1-12). Among the 30 to 35 participants with HIV, around 10 were female. Test extractions of a monoclonal T-cell line alongside some 36 polyclonal samples showed no cross-contamination during QIAcube processing. What the study reported, not specific to this receptor: Narrower CDR3 length ranges were observed in HIV repertoires than in controls, and an antigen-experienced repertoire with only a slight naive shift after ART was suggested by the network structure. Inferences about post-ART repertoire changes are limited because no data were available on ART adherence, viral resistance or therapy changes. Unsorted PBMC were profiled instead of sorted CD4+ and CD8+ T cells because pre-ART samples had limited cell numbers. Starting ART was linked to a significant rise in TRB diversity, yet even with long-term ART the diversity remained significantly lower than in transplant donor controls. At every time point, the repertoire was dominated by expanded TRB clones first identified before ART initiation, although this dominance fluctuated and, in many PLHIV, declined after ART. Limited PBMC availability meant only the TCR beta chain was sequenced, without alpha chain pairing. Samples dated from the mid-2000s to the late 2010s, and the ART regimens used may be less effective than current ones.

The cysteine opens and the phenylalanine closes a CDR3 of 13 amino acids. Of all the DNA, just the CDR3 is kept, 39 bases in frame from base 1. V and J lose 7 bases and 5 bases, and a span of 17 bases separates them. From a lookup of the germline V gene, CDR1 and CDR2 are SQVTM and ANQGSEA. Participants were included only if at least one PBMC sample before ART initiation and at least two post-ART samples were available. Every participant with HIV received treatment in the United States of America. Before DNA extraction, cryopreserved samples containing about 0.95-10 million PBMC were thawed and washed. At the time of the earliest PBMC sample, participants with HIV were aged between about 20 and 54 years. Each participant contributed PBMC samples from 1-4 timepoints before ART initiation and 2-8 timepoints after ART initiation, with a median of 7 samples. For every participant, serial HIV viral load, CD4+ T-cell count, ART history and demographic data were obtained. A Qiagen kit on a QIAcube was used to extract genomic DNA from unsorted PBMC, with samples processed in batches of 12.

The receptor's source is a man aged 50-60 years with HIV. This chain joins TRBV29-1 to TRBJ2-5; possibly the D gene is TRBD1, per 7 matching bases. This sample comprised unsorted PBMCs, obtained 0.7 years before starting antiretroviral therapy. The sequenced DNA: TGCAGCGCAGGGGGACTGTCGGGGGAGACCCAGTACTTC. It encodes CSAGGLSGETQYF.